The 6 T cell receptor beta chains below were found in one sample sequenced in a study of blood T cell repertoires in COVID-19. TCRdb's copy holds only in-frame clones and misses some; the assay was immunoSEQ multiplex PCR. The sample includes 30,000 to 35,000 clones, around 85% of them seen just once. Sequencing input: peripheral blood. The receptors shown here come from a human donor with acute or convalescent COVID-19. The donor label of this sample is uncertain.

The rearrangement links TRBV10-2 to TRBJ2-7, with 8 bases aligning to TRBD1. CDR3 length: 15 residues. Germline V gene data show CDR1 as WSHSY and CDR2 as SAAADI. V was pared by 3 bases and J by 2 bases, with 6 bases of the junction left unmatched. The CDR3 coding sequence is TGCGCCAGCAGTGATCCGGACAGGGTAACCTACGAGCAGTACTTC. Amino acid sequence: CASSDPDRVTYEQYF.

The genes are TRBV7-6 and TRBJ2-7, with a tentative D call TRBD2 (6 bases). The CDR3 spans 16 residues. CDR1 and CDR2 (germline): SGHVS, FNYEAQ. With 1 base removed from V and 2 bases from J, the gap between germline ends came to 15 bases. CDR3 loop: CASSLGGGGGTYEQYF. The CDR3 DNA is TGTGCCAGCAGCTTAGGGGGTGGGGGAGGAACCTACGAGCAGTACTTC.

The chain is built from TRBV14 and TRBJ1-2, with a tentative D call TRBD1 (6 bases). Trimming shortened V by 0 bases and J by 4 bases, and 12 bases separated the two germline ends. This CDR3 is built from 15 residues. Germline CDR1 SGHDN, CDR2 FVKESK. The CDR3 loop reads CASSQDRQAFYGYTF. CDR3 bases: TGTGCCAGCAGCCAAGATAGACAGGCTTTCTATGGCTACACCTTC. The whole variable domain, filled in from reference TRBV14 and TRBJ1-2, reads EAGVTQFPSHSVIEKGQTVTLRCDPISGHDNLYWYRRVMGKEIKFLLHFVKESKQDESGMPNNRFLAERTGGTYSTLKVQPAELEDSGVYFCASSQDRQAFYGYTFGSGTRLTVV.

The genes are TRBV30 and TRBJ1-1; 8 bases fit TRBD1. Germline CDR1 GTSNPN, CDR2 SVGIG (reference sequence). The CDR3 has 16 residues. The trim removed 0 bases at V and 0 bases at J, leaving 6 bases unmatched. For the CDR3, the DNA is TGTGCCTGGAGTGTTCGGGACAGGCTTATGAACACTGAAGCTTTCTTT. Translated, it gives CAWSVRDRLMNTEAFF.

This sequence joins TRBV7-2 and TRBJ2-4; D is unresolved. The germline CDR1 and CDR2 sequences are SGHTA and FQGNSA. There are 12 residues in the CDR3. Trimming left V 5 bases short and J 6 bases short, with 8 bases between. The CDR3 nucleotides read TGTGCCAGCAGCCATAATAGAAACATTCAGTACTTC. This translates into CASSHNRNIQYF.

The chain is built from TRBV30 and TRBJ2-5; D may be TRBD2 (6 bases). CDR3 length equals 12 residues. Germline CDR1 and CDR2: GTSNPN and SVGIG (reference sequence). The V end lost 5 bases, the J end lost 2 bases, and 9 bases lay between the germline ends. CDR3 sequence: CAWGTSQETQYF. CDR3 nucleotides: TGTGCCTGGGGGACTTCACAAGAGACCCAGTACTTC.